These 27 T cell receptor beta chains were sequenced from one sample in a study of T cell repertoires in cytomegalovirus infection. TCRdb passed the reads through MiXCR, listing each CDR3 protein once. The sample consists of 250,000 to 300,000 distinct CDR3 sequences, about an eighth of them appearing once. Sequenced input: PBMCs. These receptor sequences come from a human donor in good health (CMV status not recorded). Some clones in this sample may be carry-over from other donors' samples.

This clonotype showed up many times. The V gene is TRBV12-3 or TRBV12-4, the J gene TRBJ1-1; 9 nucleotides align to TRBD1. CDR3 size: 15 residues. Unmatched junction bases numbered 11, after V lost 6 bases and J lost 6 bases. The CDR3 region is CASSRSGTGRSEAFF. The CDR3 bases are TGTGCCAGCAGCCGTTCGGGGACAGGGAGATCTGAAGCTTTCTTT.

This clonotype was counted at least ten times. Germline and junction disagree at one end, which may indicate a read error. The chain is built from TRBV7-7 and TRBJ2-1; maybe TRBD2 (6 bases). CDR3 length equals 19 residues. The V gene's germline CDR1 is SSHAT and CDR2 FNYEAQ (reference sequence). CDR3 DNA sequence: TGTGCTAGCAGCTTAAGGCTAAATAACGGGGGAAAAACGACGAATGAGCAGTTCTTC. This gives the protein CASSLRLNNGGKTTNEQFF.

This clonotype has a count of ten or more. The V call is TRBV7-2, the J call TRBJ2-7; 7 positions match TRBD1. Trimming at V came to 5 bases and at J to 3 bases, leaving 4 bases not matched to a gene. This CDR3 contains 13 residues. The germline V gene encodes CDR1 SGHTA and CDR2 FQGNSA. The chain's CDR3 is CASSPGGSYEQYF. CDR3 nucleotides: TGTGCCAGCAGCCCAGGGGGAAGCTACGAGCAGTACTTC.

This clonotype was found a few times. The CDR3 is CASSYQDIPGTEAFF. The CDR3 nucleotides read TGTGCCAGCAGTTATCAGGACATCCCGGGCACCGAAGCTTTCTTT. The chain is built from TRBV12-3 or TRBV12-4 and TRBJ1-1, with a tentative D call TRBD1 (5 bases). The V gene lost 4 bases and the J gene lost 8 bases, with 20 bases spanning the gap. This CDR3 is built from 15 residues.

In this sample, this clonotype turned up many times. V is TRBV10-3 and J is TRBJ2-3, with D unresolved. V lost 3 bases and J lost 4, with 17 bases in between. The CDR3 runs 16 residues. Germline V gene sequence: CDR1 ENHRY, CDR2 SYGVKD. The CDR3 protein is CAISDLGPPAPDTQYF. In nucleotides, the CDR3 is TGTGCCATCAGTGACTTAGGGCCCCCCGCCCCAGATACGCAGTATTTT.

This clonotype was recorded many times. The chain uses TRBV5-1 and TRBJ2-1, with 10 bases identical to TRBD1. Trimming cost V 4 bases and J 3 bases; bases outside gene matches: 4. Germline CDR1 and CDR2: SGHRS and YFSETQ. This CDR3 comprises 15 residues. CDR3 sequence (DNA): TGCGCCAGCAGCCCCCGGACAGGGGGCTACAATGAGCAGTTCTTC. The encoded protein is CASSPRTGGYNEQFF.

This clonotype was picked up many times. The V and J genes are TRBV7-9 and TRBJ1-6; D remains unclear. This CDR3 spans 14 amino acids. The germline V and J ends were trimmed by 5 bases and 6 bases, with 11 bases remaining between them. Germline CDR1 SEHNR, CDR2 FQNEAQ (reference sequence). The CDR3 sequence is CASSPWDPNSPLHF. CDR3 DNA sequence: TGTGCCAGCAGCCCCTGGGATCCTAATTCACCCCTCCACTTT.

The CDR3, as DNA: TGTGCCAGCAGCTCCTACTTCGGCACAGATACGCAGTATTTT. Its protein product is CASSSYFGTDTQYF. The chain employs TRBV7-9 and TRBJ2-3; D is undetermined. V was cut by 4 bases and J by 1 base, with 9 bases left in between. Germline loops: CDR1 SEHNR, CDR2 FQNEAQ (reference sequence). This CDR3 has 14 residues.

J is TRBJ1-3 and V is TRBV10-3; 7 bases line up with TRBD1. Per germline, CDR1 ENHRY and CDR2 SYGVKD. The CDR3 is 12 residues long. With V trimmed by 11 bases and J by 2 bases, 3 bases remained unmatched. DNA of the CDR3: TGTGCCGTACAGGGGCCTGGAAACACCATATATTTT. Its translation: CAVQGPGNTIYF.

A few counts support this clonotype. V and J are TRBV4-2 and TRBJ2-1, with 7 bases that match TRBD1. Germline V lookup: CDR1 LGHNA, CDR2 YNFKEQ. The ends lost 0 bases at V and 7 bases at J; junction bases unmatched: 12. The CDR3 has 17 residues. For the CDR3, the DNA is TGTGCCAGCAGCCAAGATGGAAAACAGGGGCAGGTAAATGAGCAGTTCTTC. This translates into CASSQDGKQGQVNEQFF.

The V and J genes are TRBV20-1 and TRBJ2-1; D is possibly TRBD1 or TRBD2 (6 bases each). Per germline, CDR1 DFQATT and CDR2 SNEGSKA (reference sequence). Trimming took off 3 bases at V and 3 bases at J, with 9 bases between the two ends. The CDR3 runs 13 residues. The chain's CDR3 is CSASGGGYNEQFF. The CDR3 DNA follows: TGCAGTGCTAGCGGAGGGGGCTACAATGAGCAGTTCTTC.

The chain uses TRBV6-2 or TRBV6-3 and TRBJ2-7, with TRBD1 as a possible D gene (5 bases). V lost 5 bases and J lost 2, with 19 bases in between. The CDR3 is made up of 16 amino acids. Germline loops: CDR1 MNHEY, CDR2 SVGEGT. CDR3 DNA sequence: TGTGCCAGCAGTAACCCCCACAGGACACTAACCTACGAGCAGTACTTC. Its translation is CASSNPHRTLTYEQYF.

Of note for this clonotype: In this CDR3 the conserved last residue, phenylalanine or tryptophan, is missing, so a read error is likely. The chain recombines TRBV19 with TRBJ2-1, with TRBD1 identical over 9 bases. This CDR3 has 13 amino acids. Germline V gives CDR1 LNHDA, CDR2 SQIVND (reference sequence). V shed 10 bases, J shed 7 bases, and the junction held 8 bases outside the gene matches. This chain's CDR3 is CATQGQGKNEQFL. The CDR3 nucleotides read TGTGCCACCCAGGGACAGGGCAAGAATGAGCAGTTCCTC.

Ten or more counts support this clonotype. This rearrangement joins TRBV7-8 to TRBJ1-6; 9 bases line up with TRBD1. The CDR3 covers 17 residues. The germline gives CDR1 SGHVS, CDR2 FQNEAQ. V gave up 4 bases and J gave up 6 bases; unmatched junction bases: 10. CDR3 loop: CASSSNKGQGVNSPLHF. CDR3 in DNA: TGTGCCAGCAGCTCGAACAAGGGACAGGGAGTTAATTCACCCCTCCACTTT.

This clonotype was counted at least ten times. V usage is TRBV4-3 and J usage is TRBJ2-7; maybe TRBD1 (6 bases). The CDR3 is 14 amino acids. Germline assignment: CDR1 LGHNA and CDR2 YSLEER. V shed 1 base and J shed 2 bases, with 9 bases lying between them. CDR3 DNA: TGCGCCAGCAGCCAAGCAGGGGCAGCCTACGAGCAGTACTTC. Protein: CASSQAGAAYEQYF.

The table lists this clonotype with many counts. The chain's CDR3 is CASSYSLAKNIQYF. The CDR3 region has the DNA TGTGCCAGCAGTTACTCCCTAGCCAAAAACATTCAGTACTTC. V and J are TRBV6-6 and TRBJ2-4; D unclear. The CDR3 totals 14 residues. Per germline, CDR1 MNHNY and CDR2 SVGAGI (reference sequence). The V end was cut by 0 bases, the J end by 0 bases, with 3 bases between.

This clonotype was seen many times. This sequence joins TRBV7-9 and TRBJ1-2; possible D gene TRBD1, 5 bases. Trimming cost V 6 bases and J 3 bases, with 23 bases left between them. Germline CDR1 reads SEHNR; CDR2 reads FQNEAQ (reference sequence). The length of the CDR3 is 17 residues. CDR3 in amino acids: CASSSSGTGERYYGYTF. DNA for the CDR3: TGTGCCAGCAGTTCCTCCGGGACCGGGGAGAGGTACTATGGCTACACCTTC.

V usage is TRBV7-3 and J usage is TRBJ1-1; D uncertain. The CDR3 is 14 residues long. V was trimmed by 5 bases and J by 5 bases, leaving 15 bases between them. Germline CDR1 SGHTA, CDR2 FQGTGA. The CDR3 protein is CASSEVERGTEAFF. The CDR3 DNA reads as TGTGCCAGCAGCGAAGTAGAGCGGGGTACTGAAGCTTTCTTT.

The chain combines TRBV2 with TRBJ1-2; no clear D. V shed 8 bases and J shed 5 bases, with 18 bases lying between them. Per germline, CDR1 SNHLY and CDR2 FYNNEI. The CDR3 length is 14 residues. This CDR3 reads CASRPDTVGYGYTF. The CDR3 DNA is TGTGCCAGCCGCCCCGACACGGTTGGGTATGGCTACACCTTC. The entire variable domain, with the rest obtained from reference TRBV2 and TRBJ1-2, is as follows: EPEVTQTPSHQVTQMGQEVILRCVPISNHLYFYWYRQILGQKVEFLVSFYNNEISEKSEIFDDQFSVERPDGSNFTLKIRSTKLEDSAMYFCASRPDTVGYGYTFGSGTRLTVV.

This clonotype was found many times. V and J are TRBV7-2 and TRBJ1-3, with D maybe TRBD1 (5 bases). Trimming shortened V by 5 bases and J by 4 bases, and 18 bases separated the two germline ends. CDR3 length equals 16 residues. Looked up from germline, CDR1 is SGHTA and CDR2 is FQGNSA. CDR3 DNA: TGTGCCAGCAGCAATGACGGGGGGGTGGTCGGAAACACCATATATTTT. Encoded protein: CASSNDGGVVGNTIYF.

The sample holds many counts of this clonotype. The gene calls are TRBV7-8 and TRBJ2-7; no definite D call. CDR1 and CDR2 (germline): SGHVS, FQNEAQ. The CDR3 is 14 amino acids. V lost 5 bases, J lost 3 bases, and 14 bases lay in between. CDR3 nucleotides: TGTGCCAGCAGCCGCGACGCCGGAAACTACGAGCAGTACTTC. Protein product: CASSRDAGNYEQYF.

This clonotype was seen a handful of times. J is TRBJ1-1 and V is TRBV18; possible D gene TRBD1, 5 bases. The V and J ends lost 5 bases and 2 bases respectively, with 15 bases between them. This CDR3 has 15 residues. CDR1 KGHSH and CDR2 LQKENI come from the germline V gene. Here the CDR3 reads CASSKGDRYNTEAFF. CDR3 in DNA: TGTGCCAGCTCAAAGGGCGACAGATACAACACTGAAGCTTTCTTT.

This clonotype was picked up many times. The chain links TRBV28 to TRBJ1-1; 7 bases fit TRBD1. Trimming cost V 9 bases and J 1 base; bases outside gene matches: 11. CDR1 and CDR2 from the germline V gene are MDHEN and SYDVKM. The CDR3 consists of 15 residues. The CDR3 bases are TGTGCCAGTAAATACGGGACAGACAAGAACACTGAAGCTTTCTTT. It encodes CASKYGTDKNTEAFF.

This clonotype was seen only a few times. The chain links TRBV12-3 or TRBV12-4 to TRBJ1-4; no firm D call. The V and J ends lost 3 bases and 5 bases respectively, with 13 bases between them. The CDR3 extends over 15 amino acids. The CDR3 loop is CASSFTLGENEKLFF. CDR3 DNA: TGTGCCAGCAGTTTTACTCTTGGGGAAAATGAAAAACTGTTTTTT.

This clonotype occurred many times. The chain employs TRBV7-3 and TRBJ2-1, with D unresolved. V lost 5 bases, J lost 0 bases, and 14 bases lay in between. CDR3 size: 16 residues. Germline V gene lookup returns CDR1 SGHTA and CDR2 FQGTGA. CDR3 in DNA: TGTGCCAGCAGCCAGTGGGCGGTAAGCTCCTACAATGAGCAGTTCTTC. Translated: CASSQWAVSSYNEQFF.

V usage is TRBV20-1 and J usage is TRBJ1-2; 8 bases line up with TRBD1. Germline V gives CDR1 DFQATT, CDR2 SNEGSKA (reference sequence). The CDR3 runs to 15 residues. V trimming: 0 bases; J trimming: 6 bases; junction bases outside the gene matches: 9. The CDR3 bases are TGCAGTGCTAGAGATCAACAGGGGGAATGGGATGGCTACACCTTC. This translates into CSARDQQGEWDGYTF.

This clonotype was observed a few times. The rearrangement joins TRBV29-1 to TRBJ2-5; no reliable D call. V was cut by 4 bases and J by 0 bases, with 6 bases left in between. The CDR3 runs 12 residues. Looked up from germline, CDR1 is SQVTM and CDR2 is ANQGSEA. CDR3: CSVGQHQETQYF. The CDR3 bases are TGCAGCGTTGGACAACACCAAGAGACCCAGTACTTC.